Listed below are T cell receptor beta chains from one sample, sequenced in a study of cytomegalovirus exposure and HLA in healthy donors. Clones were read by immunoSEQ multiplex PCR, and TCRdb kept only the in-frame ones, dropping some. The top ten hold about 6.8% of the sample, which has tens of thousands of clones, approximately 75% seen once. The sample was PBMCs. The source of these receptors is a man aged 30-40 years in good health and CMV-seropositive. The CDR3 runs from the conserved cysteine through the conserved F or W. The order of the fields is J gene, V gene, D gene, clone size, CDR3 DNA, CDR3 protein. The D gene is left open where the match is weak. Size values are once, few and many counts, or a class for expanded clones, and some rows have none.

j_gene: TRBJ2-7; v_gene: TRBV28; d_gene: .; abundance: .; CDR3nt: TGTGCCAGCAGTCTAACCTACGAGCAGTACTTC; CDR3aa: CASSLTYEQYF
j_gene: TRBJ2-7; v_gene: TRBV28; d_gene: TRBD1; abundance: .; CDR3nt: TGTGCCAGCAGATTCCGGGACAGGGTTTCCGAGCAGTACTTC; CDR3aa: CASRFRDRVSEQYF
j_gene: TRBJ2-7; v_gene: TRBV5-1; d_gene: .; abundance: once; CDR3nt: TGCGCCAGCAGGGAGGAAATCCGGAATACCTACGAGCAGTACTTC; CDR3aa: CASREEIRNTYEQYF
j_gene: TRBJ1-1; v_gene: TRBV6-5; d_gene: TRBD1; abundance: .; CDR3nt: TGTGCCAGCAGACCGCAGGGGGCGGGAACTGAAGCTTTCTTT; CDR3aa: CASRPQGAGTEAFF
j_gene: TRBJ1-3; v_gene: TRBV6-6; d_gene: .; abundance: .; CDR3nt: TGTGCCAGCAATGTCGGGATTTCAAACACCATATATTTT; CDR3aa: CASNVGISNTIYF
j_gene: TRBJ2-1; v_gene: TRBV6-4; d_gene: .; abundance: .; CDR3nt: TGTGCCAGCAGTGGTTCGAGGGGACACTACAATGAGCAGTTCTTC; CDR3aa: CASSGSRGHYNEQFF
j_gene: TRBJ1-3; v_gene: TRBV5-5; d_gene: .; abundance: few; CDR3nt: TGTGCCAGCAGCTTGGGGGGCCCTAACTCTGGAAACACCATATATTTT; CDR3aa: CASSLGGPNSGNTIYF
j_gene: TRBJ1-5; v_gene: TRBV7-8; d_gene: .; abundance: .; CDR3nt: TGTGCCAGCAGCTTACACGCCGGGGGTCAGCCCCAGCATTTT; CDR3aa: CASSLHAGGQPQHF
j_gene: TRBJ2-1; v_gene: TRBV27; d_gene: TRBD1; abundance: few; CDR3nt: TGTGCCAGCAGTCTTCTCCCGGACAGGGGGGTTTACAATGAGCAGTTCTTC; CDR3aa: CASSLLPDRGVYNEQFF
j_gene: TRBJ1-1; v_gene: TRBV6-1; d_gene: .; abundance: .; CDR3nt: TGTGCCAGCAGTGTCAGAATGAACACTGAAGCTTTCTTT; CDR3aa: CASSVRMNTEAFF
j_gene: TRBJ1-4; v_gene: TRBV27; d_gene: .; abundance: .; CDR3nt: TGTGCCAGCAGGCCAAAGCCCTTCGAAAAACTGTTTTTT; CDR3aa: CASRPKPFEKLFF
j_gene: TRBJ2-3; v_gene: TRBV29-1; d_gene: .; abundance: .; CDR3nt: TGCAGCGTTGCCTTGAGGCTCGGGGATGGAGATACGCAGTATTTT; CDR3aa: CSVALRLGDGDTQYF
j_gene: TRBJ1-5; v_gene: TRBV28; d_gene: .; abundance: .; CDR3nt: TGTGCCAGCAGACTACAGGAGCAGCCCCAGCATTTT; CDR3aa: CASRLQEQPQHF
j_gene: TRBJ2-7; v_gene: TRBV7-8; d_gene: TRBD1; abundance: .; CDR3nt: TGTGCCAGCAGCTTATATCCTGGGACAGGGCCTTACTTC; CDR3aa: CASSLYPGTGPYF
j_gene: TRBJ1-2; v_gene: TRBV19; d_gene: .; abundance: .; CDR3nt: TGTGCCAGTAACTCTAGGGCGGGCTATGGCTACACCTTC; CDR3aa: CASNSRAGYGYTF
j_gene: TRBJ1-1; v_gene: TRBV5-1; d_gene: .; abundance: .; CDR3nt: TGCGCCAGCAGCTTGGCCGCGGAGGAGGGAAGCACTGAAGCTTTCTTT; CDR3aa: CASSLAAEEGSTEAFF
j_gene: TRBJ1-5; v_gene: TRBV4-2; d_gene: .; abundance: .; CDR3nt: TGTGCCAGCAGTCTTGACAGGAATAGCAATCAGCCCCAGCATTTT; CDR3aa: CASSLDRNSNQPQHF
j_gene: TRBJ2-6; v_gene: TRBV7-9; d_gene: .; abundance: .; CDR3nt: TGTGCCAGCAGCGCAGGACTGGCTGGGGCCAACGTCCTGACTTTC; CDR3aa: CASSAGLAGANVLTF
j_gene: TRBJ2-5; v_gene: TRBV7-7; d_gene: .; abundance: .; CDR3nt: TGTGCTAGCAGCTTAGCCCCAAAAGAGACCCAGTACTTC; CDR3aa: CASSLAPKETQYF
j_gene: TRBJ2-7; v_gene: TRBV2; d_gene: TRBD1; abundance: .; CDR3nt: TGTGCCAGCAGGGGACAGGGGGCTTCCTACGAGCAGTACTTC; CDR3aa: CASRGQGASYEQYF
j_gene: TRBJ1-5; v_gene: TRBV6-6; d_gene: TRBD1; abundance: .; CDR3nt: TGTGCCGCGGGACAGGGGACAGGCGATCAGCCCCAGCATTTT; CDR3aa: CAAGQGTGDQPQHF
j_gene: TRBJ2-7; v_gene: TRBV28; d_gene: .; abundance: .; CDR3nt: TGTGCCAGCTATCGACAGACCCCCTCCTACGAGCAGTACTTC; CDR3aa: CASYRQTPSYEQYF
j_gene: TRBJ2-1; v_gene: TRBV10-3; d_gene: TRBD2; abundance: .; CDR3nt: TGTGCCATCAGTGAGTCGGGACTAGCTTCCGATGAGCAGTTCTTC; CDR3aa: CAISESGLASDEQFF
j_gene: TRBJ2-7; v_gene: TRBV29-1; d_gene: .; abundance: once; CDR3nt: TGCAGCGTTTCAAGGGGCCACTCTTACGAGCAGTACTTC; CDR3aa: CSVSRGHSYEQYF
j_gene: TRBJ1-6; v_gene: TRBV18; d_gene: .; abundance: .; CDR3nt: TGTGCCAGCTCACCACAGGAGGGTAATTCACCCCTCCACTTT; CDR3aa: CASSPQEGNSPLHF
j_gene: TRBJ1-1; v_gene: TRBV10-3; d_gene: .; abundance: .; CDR3nt: TGTGCCACTGGACGGGAAGGGAGTATGAACACTGAAGCTTTCTTT; CDR3aa: CATGREGSMNTEAFF
j_gene: TRBJ1-2; v_gene: TRBV6-5; d_gene: TRBD1; abundance: .; CDR3nt: TGTGCCAGCACCGGGACAGGCGGCTACACCTTC; CDR3aa: CASTGTGGYTF
j_gene: TRBJ1-5; v_gene: TRBV10-3; d_gene: TRBD1; abundance: few; CDR3nt: TGTGCCATCAGTCCCGGGACAGGACCTGATGGTCAGCCCCAGCATTTT; CDR3aa: CAISPGTGPDGQPQHF
j_gene: TRBJ1-1; v_gene: TRBV6-1; d_gene: .; abundance: few; CDR3nt: TGTGCCAGCAGTGAAGGTTTGAGAGGGAGGAAAGCTTTCTTT; CDR3aa: CASSEGLRGRKAFF
j_gene: TRBJ2-2; v_gene: TRBV19; d_gene: .; abundance: few; CDR3nt: TGTGCCAGTAGTACCCCGAGGGACACCGGGGAGCTGTTTTTT; CDR3aa: CASSTPRDTGELFF
j_gene: TRBJ2-1; v_gene: TRBV14; d_gene: TRBD1; abundance: .; CDR3nt: TGTGCCAGCAGCCAAGTAAAGATTAACAGGGGGCTGGATGAGCAGTTCTTC; CDR3aa: CASSQVKINRGLDEQFF
j_gene: TRBJ2-5; v_gene: TRBV4-2; d_gene: TRBD1; abundance: once; CDR3nt: TGTGCCAGCAGCCAAACCTCGGGACAGTACGGGACCCAGTACTTC; CDR3aa: CASSQTSGQYGTQYF
j_gene: TRBJ1-1; v_gene: TRBV4-3; d_gene: .; abundance: few; CDR3nt: TGCGCCAGCAGCCAAGGGGGGGACAACACTGAAGCTTTCTTT; CDR3aa: CASSQGGDNTEAFF
j_gene: TRBJ1-1; v_gene: TRBV5-1; d_gene: .; abundance: .; CDR3nt: TGCGCCAGCAGCTTGGCGGCAGGGGTGGGGGCTGAAGCTTTCTTT; CDR3aa: CASSLAAGVGAEAFF
j_gene: TRBJ1-1; v_gene: TRBV4-1; d_gene: TRBD1; abundance: .; CDR3nt: TGCGCCAGCAGCCAAGATCCTGACAGGGCGTACTTTACTTTCTTT; CDR3aa: CASSQDPDRAYFTFF
j_gene: TRBJ2-1; v_gene: TRBV11-3; d_gene: TRBD1; abundance: few; CDR3nt: TGTGCCAGCAGCCGGGACAGGGGGGCAGAGTTCTTC; CDR3aa: CASSRDRGAEFF
j_gene: TRBJ2-7; v_gene: TRBV2; d_gene: TRBD2; abundance: few; CDR3nt: TGTGCCAGCAGTGACGCGGGGGGTGACGAGCAGTACTTC; CDR3aa: CASSDAGGDEQYF
j_gene: TRBJ1-1; v_gene: TRBV4-2; d_gene: .; abundance: .; CDR3nt: TGTGCCAGCAGCCAAGTTATGGCGACGCCGCCGGGAGCTTTCTTT; CDR3aa: CASSQVMATPPGAFF
j_gene: TRBJ1-2; v_gene: TRBV5-1; d_gene: TRBD1; abundance: .; CDR3nt: TGCGCCAGCAGCGGGACAGACCGTCTCTATGGCTACACCTTC; CDR3aa: CASSGTDRLYGYTF
j_gene: TRBJ1-6; v_gene: TRBV6-5; d_gene: .; abundance: .; CDR3nt: TGTGCCAGCAGTTACTCGAGCCCAGGGAGGAATTCACCCCTCCACTTT; CDR3aa: CASSYSSPGRNSPLHF
j_gene: TRBJ1-2; v_gene: TRBV7-9; d_gene: .; abundance: few; CDR3nt: TGTGCCAGCAGCCCTGACTCCTTCTATGGCTACACCTTC; CDR3aa: CASSPDSFYGYTF
j_gene: TRBJ1-1; v_gene: TRBV11-3; d_gene: .; abundance: few; CDR3nt: TGTGCCAGCAGCTTAGATCCCTCGGGTAGCACTGAAGCTTTCTTT; CDR3aa: CASSLDPSGSTEAFF
j_gene: TRBJ2-5; v_gene: TRBV4-3; d_gene: .; abundance: few; CDR3nt: TGCGCCAGCAGCCAAGATCCGGGAGAGACCCAGTACTTC; CDR3aa: CASSQDPGETQYF
j_gene: TRBJ1-1; v_gene: TRBV28; d_gene: .; abundance: .; CDR3nt: TGTGCCAGCAAGGGAGGAACTGAAGCTTTCTTT; CDR3aa: CASKGGTEAFF
j_gene: TRBJ1-5; v_gene: TRBV29-1; d_gene: .; abundance: .; CDR3nt: TGCAGCGTAGGACAAAGCAATCAGCCCCAGCATTTT; CDR3aa: CSVGQSNQPQHF
j_gene: TRBJ2-3; v_gene: TRBV27; d_gene: TRBD2; abundance: once; CDR3nt: TGTGCCAGCAGTTTAAGGCGGGGGGGATTCACAGATACGCAGTATTTT; CDR3aa: CASSLRRGGFTDTQYF
j_gene: TRBJ1-2; v_gene: TRBV7-2; d_gene: .; abundance: .; CDR3nt: TGTGCCAGCAGCACCCCAACCGGGACATCGCTCTTATACGGCTACACCTTC; CDR3aa: CASSTPTGTSLLYGYTF
j_gene: TRBJ1-1; v_gene: TRBV5-5; d_gene: .; abundance: .; CDR3nt: TGTGCCAGCAGCTTGGTACACCTGAACACTGAAGCTTTCTTT; CDR3aa: CASSLVHLNTEAFF
j_gene: TRBJ2-7; v_gene: TRBV7-8; d_gene: TRBD1; abundance: .; CDR3nt: TGTGCCAGCAGCTTAGACAGGGGGCTCGACGAGCAGTACTTC; CDR3aa: CASSLDRGLDEQYF
j_gene: TRBJ1-2; v_gene: TRBV5-1; d_gene: .; abundance: .; CDR3nt: TGCGCCAGCAGCTTGAACAGGGTGGATGGCTACACCTTC; CDR3aa: CASSLNRVDGYTF
j_gene: TRBJ1-5; v_gene: TRBV5-4; d_gene: .; abundance: .; CDR3nt: TGTGCCAGCAGCTCGGGGGGTCAGCCCCAGCATTTT; CDR3aa: CASSSGGQPQHF
j_gene: TRBJ1-2; v_gene: TRBV15; d_gene: .; abundance: .; CDR3nt: TGTGCCACCAGCAGAGGCGGGGCAGAAAATGGCTACACCTTC; CDR3aa: CATSRGGAENGYTF
j_gene: TRBJ1-2; v_gene: TRBV7-2; d_gene: TRBD1; abundance: .; CDR3nt: TGTGCCAGCAGCCCCAGACAGGGGGCGGGGAAGGGAGACTTC; CDR3aa: CASSPRQGAGKGDF
j_gene: TRBJ2-7; v_gene: TRBV9; d_gene: .; abundance: .; CDR3nt: TGTGCCAGCAGCCTAGGTCAGGGGACGGGCTACGAGCAGTACTTC; CDR3aa: CASSLGQGTGYEQYF
j_gene: TRBJ1-5; v_gene: TRBV7-3; d_gene: .; abundance: .; CDR3nt: TGTGCCAGCAGCTTAACGATCCTTGGGGAGCAGCCCCAGCATTTT; CDR3aa: CASSLTILGEQPQHF